This T cell receptor (beta chain) was identified during a study of Graves' ophthalmopathy and Graves' hyperthyroidism. About the research overall: Untreated patients at initial diagnosis provided peripheral blood.

Physicians reached a diagnosis by relying on clinical symptoms, serum thyroxine, TRAb, thyroid ultrasound and orbital computed tomography. Using RNA transcripts, the TCR beta CDR3 regions were amplified. Following a first-round RT-PCR that used HTBI primers, a second-round multiplex PCR was carried out. TCRdb reprocessed the multiplex PCR reads via MiXCR and lists one record per CDR3 protein. The top ten hold around 19% of the sample, which has tens of thousands of distinct CDR3 sequences, approximately 52% seen once. J was trimmed by 5 bases and V by 3 bases; bases with no gene match: 6. Germline lookup yields CDR1 SGDLS and CDR2 YYNGEE. The CDR3 runs to 15 residues.

The specimen sequenced was peripheral blood. The V and J genes are TRBV9 and TRBJ2-5; 11 positions match TRBD2. This TCR came from an adult man with Graves' ophthalmopathy. CDR3 residues: CASSGRLAGKETQYF. The CDR3 DNA follows: TGTGCCAGCAGCGGCCGACTAGCGGGGAAGGAGACCCAGTACTTC. Full variable domain (outside the CDR3, taken from reference TRBV9 and TRBJ2-5): DSGVTQTPKHLITATGQRVTLRCSPRSGDLSVYWYQQSLDQGLQFLIQYYNGEERAKGNILERFSAQQFPDLHSELNLSSLELGDSALYFCASSGRLAGKETQYFGPGTRLLVL.